This TCR beta chain originates from a study of cytomegalovirus exposure and HLA in healthy donors. The overall study: From 190 million or so T cells, an earlier analysis saw some 120 million unique TCR beta sequences. Early released data had 65 million to 100 million unique TCRs, all coming from HLA-typed donors.

Study-wide points: A previous analysis found most TCR beta V segments productive roughly 90% or roughly 30% of the time.

The PCR had 60 Vbeta and 13 Jbeta primers. The assay was immunoSEQ multiplex PCR, and TCRdb's table has in-frame clones only and misses some. Counted here are about 55,000 clones, about three quarters occurring once; the ten biggest clones make up 2% to 3%. The CDR3 is made up of 15 amino acids. The germline V gene has CDR1 MNHNY and CDR2 SVGAGI (reference sequence). The J segment lost 3 bases and the V segment lost 5 bases, leaving 7 bases of the junction unmatched. Details on this clone: What it recognizes is unknown.

Sequenced: PBMCs. The V gene is TRBV6-6, the J gene TRBJ2-1; 7 bases align to TRBD1. This clonotype was sampled from a female donor in good health and CMV-seronegative. The CDR3 reads CASSGGQSYYNEQFF. The CDR3 DNA reads TGTGCCAGCAGTGGGGGACAGTCTTACTACAATGAGCAGTTCTTC.